Each of the 15 T cell receptor beta chains below was sequenced from the same sample in a study of cytomegalovirus exposure and HLA in healthy donors. A multiplex PCR was run with 60 Vbeta primers and 13 Jbeta primers. Data came from immunoSEQ multiplex PCR; TCRdb stores just in-frame clones and leaves some out. The profile covers 110,000 to 150,000 clones, with about 71% appearing a single time and approximately 2% taken by the ten largest. The sequenced sample was PBMCs. These receptors all come from a woman aged 60-75 years in good health and CMV-seropositive.

The chain links TRBV6-1 to TRBJ1-4, with TRBD1 matching 7 bases. The ends lost 6 bases at V and 6 bases at J; junction bases unmatched: 4. CDR1 and CDR2 (germline): MNHNS, SASEGT. The CDR3 covers 13 residues. The CDR3, as DNA: TGTGCCAGCAGGCCGGGACAGTATGAAAAACTGTTTTTT. It specifies CASRPGQYEKLFF.

The chain carries TRBV28 and TRBJ1-4; weak D call: TRBD1 (5 bases). This CDR3 is 15 amino acids long. CDR1 and CDR2 from the germline V gene are MDHEN and SYDVKM. Trimming left V 5 bases short and J 8 bases short, with 18 bases between. The CDR3 nucleotides are TGTGCCAGCAGTCTACCCGGGACCGGAGGGGAAAAACTGTTTTTT. Encoded protein: CASSLPGTGGEKLFF.

This chain connects TRBV19 to TRBJ2-3, with a weak D call TRBD1 (6 bases). The CDR3 has 15 amino acids. Germline values: CDR1 LNHDA, CDR2 SQIVND (reference sequence). V lost 6 bases and J 4 bases, leaving 17 bases between the germline ends. The CDR3 region has the DNA TGTGCCAGTAGCCAAAGGGGGAGAGTCGCAGATACGCAGTATTTT. Its protein product is CASSQRGRVADTQYF.

J is TRBJ2-2 and V is TRBV5-4; 7 bases fit TRBD2. In germline, CDR1 is SGHNT, CDR2 YYREEE (reference sequence). The CDR3 sequence is 13 residues long. J gave up 3 bases and V 7 bases, and 3 bases lay outside the gene matches. CDR3 DNA sequence: TGTGCCAGCCGGGGGGTCGACACCGGGGAGCTGTTTTTT. Its translation: CASRGVDTGELFF.

This rearrangement joins TRBV13 to TRBJ1-2; no definite D call. Germline lookup yields CDR1 PRHDT and CDR2 FYEKMQ (reference sequence). The CDR3 sequence is 15 residues long. Trimming left V 5 bases short and J 4 bases short, with 17 bases between. In DNA, the CDR3 is TGTGCCAGCAGCAATAACCGATTTCCACTCTATGGCTACACCTTC. It specifies CASSNNRFPLYGYTF.

J is TRBJ1-1 and V is TRBV10-1; 7 bases fit TRBD1. J gave up 4 bases and V 5 bases, and 7 bases lay outside the gene matches. Germline V gives CDR1 WNHNN, CDR2 SYGVQD (reference sequence). The CDR3 is 14 residues long. CDR3 region: CASSTGTAGTEAFF. The CDR3 bases are TGCGCCAGCAGTACCGGGACAGCGGGCACTGAAGCTTTCTTT.

The rearrangement uses TRBV27 and TRBJ1-2; tentative D call: TRBD1 (5 bases). The CDR3 is made up of 14 amino acids. The V gene's germline CDR1 is MNHEY and CDR2 SMNVEV (reference sequence). V gave up 4 bases and J gave up 1 base, with 10 bases separating them. This chain's CDR3 is CASSSQGNNYGYTF. CDR3 coding DNA: TGTGCCAGCAGTTCCCAGGGAAATAACTATGGCTACACCTTC.

This clone came up a few times. This CDR3 reads CAAPNNRGNQPQHF. The DNA for the CDR3 is TGCGCCGCCCCAAATAACAGGGGAAATCAGCCCCAGCATTTT. The chain employs TRBV10-1 and TRBJ1-5; 7 positions match TRBD1. CDR1 WNHNN and CDR2 SYGVQD come from the germline V gene (reference sequence). The CDR3 spans 14 residues. V dropped 11 bases and J dropped 4; count of bases not matched to a gene: 11.

This chain connects TRBV2 to TRBJ1-1; D possibly corresponds to TRBD1 (6 bases). This CDR3 has 12 residues. V lost 6 bases and J lost 11, with 16 bases in between. Germline V gives CDR1 SNHLY, CDR2 FYNNEI. The CDR3 DNA sequence: TGTGCCAGCAGCCGGGACACCTTAGGGGCTTTCTTT. Encoded protein: CASSRDTLGAFF.

The genes are TRBV6-1 and TRBJ1-5; D is uncertain. The V gene's germline CDR1 is MNHNS and CDR2 SASEGT. The ends were cut back, 7 bases at V and 9 bases at J, with 13 bases in the middle. CDR3 length equals 12 residues. CDR3 coding DNA: TGTGCCAGCATCCCTAGGGCGGGGCCCCAGCATTTT. Encoded protein: CASIPRAGPQHF.

The rearrangement links TRBV6-5 to TRBJ1-1; tentative D call: TRBD1 (6 bases). Trimming left V 6 bases short and J 4 bases short, with 18 bases between. The germline gives CDR1 MNHEY, CDR2 SVGAGI. This CDR3 is built from 15 residues. CDR3 in DNA: TGTGCCAGCAGAGGGGAACAGGGAATTCGCACTGAAGCTTTCTTT. Protein product: CASRGEQGIRTEAFF.

The chain combines TRBV6-4 with TRBJ1-1, with 7 bases fitting TRBD1. CDR1 and CDR2 from the germline V gene are MRHNA and SNTAGT. CDR3 length: 17 amino acids. Trimming took 0 bases from V and 4 from J; bases not matched to a gene: 11. The CDR3 DNA reads as TGTGCCAGCAGTGACTCTACGGCAGGGGGAATTGGCACTGAAGCTTTCTTT. This translates into CASSDSTAGGIGTEAFF.

This clone was observed a handful of times. This rearrangement joins TRBV29-1 to TRBJ1-5; D may be TRBD1 (6 bases). Germline V gene data show CDR1 as SQVTM and CDR2 as ANQGSEA. V was shortened by 0 bases and J by 2 bases, with 8 bases between the two germline ends. CDR3 length: 14 amino acids. This CDR3 is CSVEEGAGNQPQHF. CDR3 nucleotide sequence: TGCAGCGTTGAAGAGGGGGCCGGCAATCAGCCCCAGCATTTT.

This rearrangement joins TRBV6-1 to TRBJ1-4; D gene unclear. CDR1 and CDR2 from the germline V gene are MNHNS and SASEGT. The CDR3 consists of 13 residues. CDR3 nucleotide sequence: TGTGCTTCGACTCGGAGAGGGAATGAAAAACTGTTTTTT. Residues: CASTRRGNEKLFF.

The genes are TRBV15 and TRBJ1-1, with 7 bases identical to TRBD1. CDR3 length equals 15 residues. Trimming removed 1 base from V and 4 bases from J; junction bases left unmatched: 6. Germline CDR1 is LNHNV and CDR2 is YYDKDF (reference sequence). CDR3 sequence reads: CATSRAGGSGTEAFF. The CDR3 DNA reads as TGTGCCACCAGCAGAGCAGGGGGGAGCGGCACTGAAGCTTTCTTT.